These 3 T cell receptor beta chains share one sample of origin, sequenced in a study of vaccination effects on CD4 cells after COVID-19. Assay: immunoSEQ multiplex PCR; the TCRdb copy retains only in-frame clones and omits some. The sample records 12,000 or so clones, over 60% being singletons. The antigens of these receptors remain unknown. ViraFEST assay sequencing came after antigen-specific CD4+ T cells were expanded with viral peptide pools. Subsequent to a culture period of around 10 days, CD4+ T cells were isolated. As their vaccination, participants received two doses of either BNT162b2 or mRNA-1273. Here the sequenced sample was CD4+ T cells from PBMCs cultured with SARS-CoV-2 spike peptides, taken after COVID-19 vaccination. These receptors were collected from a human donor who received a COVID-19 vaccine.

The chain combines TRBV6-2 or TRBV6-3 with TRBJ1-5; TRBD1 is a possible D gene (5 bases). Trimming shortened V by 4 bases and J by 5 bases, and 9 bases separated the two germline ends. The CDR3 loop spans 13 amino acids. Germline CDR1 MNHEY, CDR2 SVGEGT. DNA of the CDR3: TGTGCCAGCAGTTCGTGGGGGGATCAGCCCCAGCATTTT. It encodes CASSSWGDQPQHF.

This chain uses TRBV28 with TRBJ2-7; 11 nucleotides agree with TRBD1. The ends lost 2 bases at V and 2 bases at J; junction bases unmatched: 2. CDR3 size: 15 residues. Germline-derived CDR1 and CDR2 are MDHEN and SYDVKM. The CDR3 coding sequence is TGTGCCAGCAGTTTAGCGGGACAGGGGGCCTACGAGCAGTACTTC. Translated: CASSLAGQGAYEQYF.

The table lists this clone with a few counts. In nucleotides, the CDR3 is TGTGCCAGTAAATGGGGCCGACAGGTACCTGAAGCTTTCTTT. This codes for CASKWGRQVPEAFF. The J gene is TRBJ1-1, the V gene TRBV19, with D maybe TRBD1 (6 bases). Germline assignment: CDR1 LNHDA and CDR2 SQIVND (reference sequence). V lost 7 bases, J lost 6 bases, and 18 bases lay in between. The CDR3 totals 14 residues. The full variable domain, completed using reference TRBV19 and TRBJ1-1, is DGGITQSPKYLFRKEGQNVTLSCEQNLNHDAMYWYRQDPGQGLRLIYYSQIVNDFQKGDIAEGYSVSREKKESFPLTVTSAQKNPTAFYLCASKWGRQVPEAFFGQGTRLTVV.